These T cell receptor beta chains were read from a single sample in a study of technical replicates of blood from a handful of donors. This table comes from immunoSEQ multiplex PCR, and its TCRdb copy is limited to in-frame clones, with some not included. This sample carries about 68,000 clones, around 97% of them seen once, and the ten largest clones take roughly 0.26%. Sequencing was done on a sample of T cells isolated from PBMCs. The source of these receptors is a human donor in good health. Each CDR3 is given with its conserved first and last residue. Each record gives: D gene, J gene, clone size, V gene, CDR3 DNA, CDR3 protein. The D gene is left open where the match is weak. Size tells how often a clone was seen (once, few, many) or the class of an expanded clone, and some rows leave it out.

.	TRBJ1-4	.	TRBV6-4	TGTGCCAGCGAGGGCCGCTTTAATGAAAAACTGTTTTTT	CASEGRFNEKLFF
TRBD1	TRBJ1-5	.	TRBV7-8	TGTGCCAGCAGCTTAAGTTCGGACAGGGGATACAATCAGCCCCAGCATTTT	CASSLSSDRGYNQPQHF
TRBD1	TRBJ1-1	.	TRBV28	TGTGCCAGCCGGGTGACCGGGACAGGGAATACTGAAGCTTTCTTT	CASRVTGTGNTEAFF
.	TRBJ2-1	.	TRBV10-3	TGTGCCATCAGTTCTCCGAGTCGTGAGCAGTTCTTC	CAISSPSREQFF
TRBD2	TRBJ2-1	.	TRBV28	TGTGCCAGCTTCCGGGAGGGAAGGAATGAGCAGTTCTTC	CASFREGRNEQFF
.	TRBJ1-1	.	TRBV19	TGTGCCAGTAGTATTTATGCAGGGATAACTGAAGCTTTCTTT	CASSIYAGITEAFF
.	TRBJ2-7	.	TRBV29-1	TGCAGCGTTTTTCCCCAAGGAGTCTACGAGCAGTACTTC	CSVFPQGVYEQYF
.	TRBJ2-5	once	TRBV28	TGTGCCAGCACCGTACTCGGCCAAGAGACCCAGTACTTC	CASTVLGQETQYF
TRBD2	TRBJ2-1	.	TRBV29-1	TGCAGCATACCCCCGGGACTAGCGGACTTGGGGAATGAGCAGTTCTTC	CSIPPGLADLGNEQFF
.	TRBJ2-7	.	TRBV7-2	TGTGCCAGCAGTCGAGACAGCGCAGGGAACTACGAGCAGTACTTC	CASSRDSAGNYEQYF
.	TRBJ1-5	.	TRBV30	TGTGCCTTTCGGGATGGCAATCAGCCCCAGCATTTT	CAFRDGNQPQHF
TRBD1	TRBJ1-1	.	TRBV16	TGTGCCAGCAGCCTGTTAGCACAGGGGTTCACTGAAGCTTTCTTT	CASSLLAQGFTEAFF
TRBD2	TRBJ2-1	.	TRBV11-3	TGTGCCAGCAGCATATACTCGCCTAGCGGGACCCACAATGAGCAGTTCTTC	CASSIYSPSGTHNEQFF
.	TRBJ2-7	few	TRBV10-1	TGCGCCAGCAGTGAGTCGAGCTTTGGTTCAGGAGGAAACGAGCAGTACTTC	CASSESSFGSGGNEQYF
TRBD1	TRBJ2-7	.	TRBV6-5	TGTGCCAGCAGTGCCCGGGACAGGGCCTACGAGCAGTACTTC	CASSARDRAYEQYF
.	TRBJ1-2	.	TRBV19	TGTGCCAGTAGTATAGATACAGGGAGCTATGGCTACACCTTC	CASSIDTGSYGYTF
.	TRBJ1-1	.	TRBV7-6	TGTGCCAGCAGCTGGGCGGGTTACACTGAAGCTTTCTTT	CASSWAGYTEAFF
.	TRBJ2-2	.	TRBV7-2	TGTGCCAGCAGCCTACTAGTCGGGGAGCTGTTTTTT	CASSLLVGELFF
TRBD1	TRBJ1-1	.	TRBV14	TGTGCCAGCAGCCCACTCCAGGGGGGAACTGAAGCTTTCTTT	CASSPLQGGTEAFF
.	TRBJ2-7	.	TRBV20-1	TGCAGTGCTGCCTTCGGGTACGAGCAGTACTTC	CSAAFGYEQYF
TRBD2	TRBJ2-7	once	TRBV28	TGTGCCAGCAGTGGCGGGAGGACCCATTCCTACGAGCAGTACTTC	CASSGGRTHSYEQYF
.	TRBJ1-1	once	TRBV5-6	TGTGCCAGCAGCTTCGGGGGATTGGACACCCAGATTAGGGCTTTCTTT	CASSFGGLDTQIRAFF
TRBD2	TRBJ2-1	.	TRBV11-2	TGTGCCAGCAGCCCCTACGGGAGGGTAGAAAATGAGCAGTTCTTC	CASSPYGRVENEQFF
TRBD1	TRBJ1-2	.	TRBV19	TGTGCCAGTATGACAGGGGCAAAGGATGGCTACACCTTC	CASMTGAKDGYTF
TRBD2	TRBJ2-1	.	TRBV7-3	TGTGCCAGCAGCACTAGTCCTAGCGGGAGTACCCATGAGCAGTTCTTC	CASSTSPSGSTHEQFF
.	TRBJ1-2	.	TRBV28	TGTGCCAGCGATCCCAGTAATGACAAGTTTAACTATGGCTACACCTTC	CASDPSNDKFNYGYTF
.	TRBJ2-7	.	TRBV14	TGTGCCAGCAGCCACGAGCTCAGGTTTTACGAGCAGTACTTC	CASSHELRFYEQYF
.	TRBJ2-5	.	TRBV9	TGTGCCAGCAGCGTAGGTTTAGTAATTGGGGCGTACCAAGAGACCCAGTACTTC	CASSVGLVIGAYQETQYF
TRBD1	TRBJ1-2	once	TRBV6-6	TGTGCCAGCAGTTCAAGACAGGGAAACTATGGCTACACCTTC	CASSSRQGNYGYTF
TRBD1	TRBJ2-1	.	TRBV28	TGTGCCAGCAGTTTCGGGACAGGGGGCGCGAATGAGCAGTTCTTC	CASSFGTGGANEQFF
TRBD1	TRBJ2-5	.	TRBV10-3	TGTGCCATCGCCAGGGGGCGAGAGGGAGAGACCCAGTACTTC	CAIARGREGETQYF
TRBD1	TRBJ1-1	.	TRBV5-4	TGTGCCAGCAGCTTGGGACAGGGCCAAGCTTTCTTT	CASSLGQGQAFF
.	TRBJ2-5	.	TRBV28	TGTGCCAGCACCCTAGGGGAGGTCAGAGAGACCCAGTACTTC	CASTLGEVRETQYF
TRBD1	TRBJ1-2	.	TRBV4-1	TGCGCCAGCCGTTTTTCCGGGACAGGGAGGACTCAGAACGGCTACACCTTC	CASRFSGTGRTQNGYTF
TRBD2	TRBJ2-3	.	TRBV4-1	TGCGCCAGCAGCCAAGGATCAGCGGGAGGGATCGGCACAGATACGCAGTATTTT	CASSQGSAGGIGTDTQYF
.	TRBJ2-4	.	TRBV27	TGTGCCAGCATCTCAGTTGGAAACATTCAGTACTTC	CASISVGNIQYF
.	TRBJ1-1	once	TRBV5-6	TGTGCCAGCAGCTTTCTTGAGACTGAAGCTTTCTTT	CASSFLETEAFF
.	TRBJ2-1	.	TRBV7-9	TGTGCCAGCAGCTTCCCATCTCAGGGTAATGAGCAGTTCTTC	CASSFPSQGNEQFF
.	TRBJ1-1	.	TRBV7-2	TGTGCCAGCAGCTACACAGGGTTCACTGAAGCTTTCTTT	CASSYTGFTEAFF
.	TRBJ2-5	.	TRBV9	TGTGCCAGCAGCACCCGGGGTCAAGAGACCCAGTACTTC	CASSTRGQETQYF
TRBD1	TRBJ2-2	.	TRBV28	TGTGCCAGCAGGACAGGGGGCGATGGCACCGGGGAGCTGTTTTTT	CASRTGGDGTGELFF
TRBD1	TRBJ1-1	.	TRBV29-1	TGCAGCGTTGGGACAGGGAGGAACACTGAAGCTTTCTTT	CSVGTGRNTEAFF
TRBD2	TRBJ2-1	.	TRBV10-1	TGCGCCAGCAGTGGTCTAGCGGGAGTAGGCAATGAGCAGTTCTTC	CASSGLAGVGNEQFF
TRBD2	TRBJ2-1	.	TRBV30	TGTGCCTGGAGTTCCCCTGTGGTAGCGGGAGTCCTCGACAATGAGCAGTTCTTC	CAWSSPVVAGVLDNEQFF
.	TRBJ1-1	.	TRBV7-3	TGTGCCAGCAGTACAGGGAACACTGAAGCTTTCTTT	CASSTGNTEAFF
TRBD1	TRBJ1-1	.	TRBV28	TGTGCCAGCAGTGGGTACAGGGGTGGGAACACTGAAGCTTTCTTT	CASSGYRGGNTEAFF
.	TRBJ2-3	.	TRBV6-5	TGTGCCAGCAGTTACGGGAGTAGGACAGATACGCAGTATTTT	CASSYGSRTDTQYF
.	TRBJ2-1	.	TRBV7-2	TGTGCCAGCAGCTGGAGCTCCTACAATGAGCAGTTCTTC	CASSWSSYNEQFF
.	TRBJ1-4	.	TRBV28	TGTGCCAGCAGATGGGGCAGGGGTGAAAAACTGTTTTTT	CASRWGRGEKLFF
TRBD2	TRBJ2-1	.	TRBV15	TGTGCCACCAGCAGGACTAGCGGGCCAAACAATGAGCAGTTCTTC	CATSRTSGPNNEQFF
.	TRBJ1-4	.	TRBV27	TGTGCCAGCAGTTTATCTTTAGCTAATGAAAAACTGTTTTTT	CASSLSLANEKLFF
.	TRBJ2-7	.	TRBV6-1	TGTGCCAGCAGTATCTCAGGGATGAGTACGTACGAGCAGTACTTC	CASSISGMSTYEQYF
.	TRBJ1-1	.	TRBV7-9	TGTGCCAGCAGCGCCACACGGACAGTTACAAACACTGAAGCTTTCTTT	CASSATRTVTNTEAFF
TRBD2	TRBJ2-7	.	TRBV30	TGTGCCTGCTTGGGGGCGGGAGGGTACGAGCAGTACTTC	CACLGAGGYEQYF
.	TRBJ2-2	once	TRBV30	TGTGCCTGGATTTCAGTGGGAGACACCGGGGAGCTGTTTTTT	CAWISVGDTGELFF
.	TRBJ1-2	.	TRBV6-6	TGTGCCAGCAGTTACTCGGATACCAGGGGCTACACCTTC	CASSYSDTRGYTF
TRBD2	TRBJ2-3	.	TRBV5-1	TGCGCCAGCAGCCATCCGGGACTAGAAACAGATACGCAGTATTTT	CASSHPGLETDTQYF
TRBD2	TRBJ2-5	once	TRBV7-3	TGTGCCAGCAGCTTATCGGGAGGAGAAGAGACCCAGTACTTC	CASSLSGGEETQYF
.	TRBJ1-5	.	TRBV6-6	TGTGCCAGCAGCCACGACCGAGGGAACCAGCCCCAGCATTTT	CASSHDRGNQPQHF
TRBD1	TRBJ1-5	.	TRBV28	TGTGCCAGCAGTCCGCAGGGGGTAGGCAATCAGCCCCAGCATTTT	CASSPQGVGNQPQHF